This T cell receptor (beta chain) emerged from a study of OX40 agonist ivuxolimab in advanced cancers. Study at large: Ivuxolimab, which is an agonistic anti-OX40 (CD134) antibody, was administered to the patients. Among those treated, three patients had partial responses, one with hepatocellular carcinoma and two with cutaneous melanoma.

This clone was seen ten or more times. Its cognate antigen is unknown. General study results and limits: On average, CD8+ T cells showed a greater number of expanded clones than CD4+. Low normalized T-cell clonal expansion also characterized some of the nonresponders.

The V gene lost 5 bases and the J gene lost 6 bases, with 14 bases spanning the gap. From germline, CDR1 is MNHEY and CDR2 SMNVEV (reference sequence). The CDR3 is 13 residues long. Clones were read by immunoSEQ multiplex PCR, and TCRdb kept only the in-frame ones, dropping some. The sample records about 70,000 clones, about 81% being singletons. The rearrangement uses TRBV27 and TRBJ2-7; D tentatively fits TRBD1 or TRBD2 (5 bases each). The source was CD4+ or CD8+ T cells sorted from blood, collected in a trial of the OX40 agonist ivuxolimab. This clonotype was sampled from an adult with an advanced solid tumor such as melanoma, head and neck, liver or kidney cancer. The CDR3 is CASSTGRFGEQYF. In nucleotides, the CDR3 is TGTGCCAGCAGTACGGGACGCTTCGGCGAGCAGTACTTC.